The clone carrying this T cell receptor beta chain was observed a few times. Its antigen is as yet unknown. This specimen comes from a study of CD8 T cells in ankylosing spondylitis. For TCR beta, libraries came from quantitative 5'-RACE with molecular barcodes. From the 5' RACE reads, TCRdb called clonotypes with MiXCR, one entry per CDR3 protein. Of a few hundred thousand distinct CDR3 sequences listed, approximately 11% were seen once; the top ten hold about 6.8%. Study conclusions and caveats: Earlier work had already found some motif variants in reactive arthritis synovial fluid and blood. The disease-linked clones had a CD8+ phenotype and low blood frequencies. Significant enrichment of disease-linked clones was reportedly seen in matched ankylosing spondylitis synovial fluid. A TCR beta motif of 8 or 9 highly homologous variants appeared characteristic of ankylosing spondylitis blood.

V shed 6 bases and J shed 4 bases, with 19 bases lying between them. The CDR3 loop spans 15 amino acids. Germline CDR1 MNHGY, CDR2 SAAAGT. The sample was blood, either unsorted or a sorted T cell fraction (not recorded which). This receptor was obtained from a male donor with ankylosing spondylitis. The chain joins TRBV6-8 to TRBJ2-7; no clear D gene. The CDR3 region has the DNA TGTGCCAGCAGGCTGATGGAAGCGCAAAAATACGAGCAGTACGTC. Translated, it gives CASRLMEAQKYEQYV.